Listed below are T cell receptor beta chains from one sample, sequenced in a study of T cells after yellow fever vaccination. Each CDR3 protein is one row after TCRdb ran MiXCR on the 5' RACE reads. The data contain some 110,000 distinct CDR3 sequences, approximately 8.4% of them singletons. The sample here was CD8+ T cells sorted from PBMCs, taken 45 days after the yellow fever booster vaccination. The receptors here all came from a man aged 30 to 45 who received the YFV17D yellow fever vaccine. The conserved cysteine and the conserved F or W are not part of the CDR3 here.

V: TRBV27; CDR3: ASSTTGLLLPNEQF
V: TRBV12-2; CDR3: ASRLAVGGTYEQY
V: TRBV5-1; CDR3: ASSLGAGNEQY
V: TRBV7-9; CDR3: ASSFDSLNTEAF
V: TRBV12-3/TRBV12-4; CDR3: ASRKKEEDTQY
V: TRBV5-6; CDR3: ARSSGTPYEQY
V: TRBV5-6; CDR3: ASSLSALAGREQY
V: TRBV25-1; CDR3: ASSESLAGSQETQY
V: TRBV29-1; CDR3: SAPLQGARAF
V: TRBV3-1; CDR3: ASSQEAHEQY
V: TRBV12-3/TRBV12-4; CDR3: ASTHGTGPYEQY
V: TRBV6-5; CDR3: ASTSFETQY
V: TRBV7-8; CDR3: ASSPTSLEQF
V: TRBV2; CDR3: ASEGADYEQY
V: TRBV9; CDR3: ASSVEGGRWDEQF
V: TRBV7-9; CDR3: ASSVDRVQLGYT
V: TRBV4-3; CDR3: ASSQAGYEQY
V: TRBV14; CDR3: ASSQVFAFGPPEQY
V: TRBV29-1; CDR3: SVILSLANTGELF
V: TRBV12-3/TRBV12-4; CDR3: ASREAGSYNEQF
V: TRBV30; CDR3: AWVELAGELF